This passage covers 3 T cell receptor beta chains from one sample sequenced in a study of cytomegalovirus exposure and HLA in healthy donors. PCR used 60 Vbeta primers and 13 Jbeta primers. Sequenced by immunoSEQ multiplex PCR; TCRdb stores in-frame clones only, minus some. Found here are about 67,000 clones, about 79% of them singletons; the top ten hold around 7.6%. Material: PBMCs. Receptors originate from a man aged 55-75 years in good health and CMV-seropositive.

This clone has just one count. The chain carries TRBV6-4 and TRBJ2-1; possible D gene TRBD2, 6 bases. V lost 6 bases, J lost 8 bases, and 14 bases lay in between. This CDR3 region has 13 residues. CDR1 and CDR2 from the germline V gene are MRHNA and SNTAGT. In DNA, the CDR3 is TGTGCCAGCAGCCTGACTAGTGGGGATGAGCAGTTCTTC. Amino acids: CASSLTSGDEQFF.

The chain carries TRBV4-1 and TRBJ2-1; the D gene is possibly TRBD2 (6 bases). This CDR3 comprises 15 residues. Per the germline V gene, CDR1 is MGHRA and CDR2 is YSYEKL. Trimming left V 4 bases short and J 2 bases short, with 12 bases between. The CDR3 DNA follows: TGCGCCAGCAGCCGAGCGGAGGGGACCTACAATGAGCAGTTCTTC. This encodes CASSRAEGTYNEQFF.

This chain uses TRBV7-9 with TRBJ2-7, with D unresolved. Germline values: CDR1 SEHNR, CDR2 FQNEAQ (reference sequence). The CDR3 has 14 residues. The germline V and J ends were trimmed by 3 bases and 2 bases, with 11 bases remaining between them. This CDR3 is CASSLYVAPYEQYF. Written as DNA, the CDR3 is TGTGCCAGCAGCTTGTACGTAGCCCCCTACGAGCAGTACTTC.